The clone carrying this T cell receptor (beta chain) occurred a few times. This sample was included in a study of blood T cell repertoires in COVID-19. Study as a whole: Sources were T cells, B-cell-depleted T cells, or PBMCs; the material itself was cDNA or gDNA.

The data were produced by immunoSEQ multiplex PCR, yet TCRdb's version contains in-frame clones alone and is incomplete. Among more than 80,000 clones listed, about 70% were seen once. The germline V and J ends were trimmed by 0 bases and 5 bases, with 20 bases remaining between them. CDR1 and CDR2 (germline): GTSNPN, SVGIG (reference sequence). The CDR3 has 16 amino acids. The genes are TRBV30 and TRBJ2-7; D might be TRBD1 (6 bases). What was sequenced was peripheral blood. This TCR was sampled from a human donor with acute or convalescent COVID-19. The donor label of this sample is uncertain. Here the CDR3 DNA reads TGTGCCTGGAGTGTACGCCACGGGACATACATACACGAGCAGTACTTC. It encodes CAWSVRHGTYIHEQYF.